One sample yielded the 14 T cell receptor beta chains listed below, sequenced in a study of early T cells in non-severe SARS-CoV-2 infection. TCRdb reanalysed the 5' RACE reads using MiXCR and keeps one entry per CDR3 protein. The sample lists tens of thousands of distinct CDR3 sequences, approximately 5.2% occurring once. The material sequenced was whole blood. The receptors derive from an adult who was a healthcare worker with PCR-confirmed SARS-CoV-2 infection or an uninfected control (not recorded which).

This chain joins TRBV3-1 and TRBJ2-6; a possible D gene is TRBD2 (5 bases). Germline V lookup: CDR1 LGHDT, CDR2 YNNKEL (reference sequence). This CDR3 is 17 amino acids long. The ends were cut back, 4 bases at V and 1 base at J, with 14 bases in the middle. CDR3 sequence: CASSRGQSFSGANVLTF. The CDR3 bases are TGTGCCAGCAGCCGAGGGCAGAGTTTTTCTGGGGCCAACGTCCTGACTTTC.

This clonotype was recorded at least ten times. This chain connects TRBV4-3 to TRBJ2-3; D is uncertain. The germline gives CDR1 LGHNA, CDR2 YSLEER. Trimming left V 1 base short and J 0 bases short, with 11 bases between. The CDR3 has 16 amino acids. The CDR3 sequence is CASSQGRAPSTDTQYF. The CDR3 DNA sequence: TGCGCCAGCAGCCAAGGTAGAGCACCCAGCACAGATACGCAGTATTTT.

This clonotype has at least ten counts. The genes are TRBV6-5 and TRBJ1-1, with D unclear. The V end was cut by 2 bases, the J end by 3 bases, with 7 bases between. The germline CDR1 and CDR2 sequences are MNHEY and SVGAGI. There are 13 residues in the CDR3. The CDR3 region has the DNA TGTGCCAGCAGTTACGAGAGAGACACTGAAGCTTTCTTT. This encodes CASSYERDTEAFF.

This clonotype appeared a few times. The chain is built from TRBV7-6 and TRBJ2-3; maybe TRBD2 (5 bases). This CDR3 comprises 16 residues. The V end lost 2 bases, the J end lost 4 bases, and 16 bases lay between the germline ends. CDR1 is SGHVS, CDR2 FNYEAQ, per germline. DNA of the CDR3: TGTGCCAGCAGCTTAACCCCGGACCCCGGGGCAGATACGCAGTATTTT. This translates into CASSLTPDPGADTQYF.

This clonotype was seen ten or more times. CDR3 sequence (DNA): TGTGCCAGCAGCCCCCCTCCGGGTTTGGAGACCCAGTACTTC. This gives the protein CASSPPPGLETQYF. The chain has TRBV7-2 and TRBJ2-5; D is undetermined. The CDR3 has 14 amino acids. Germline V CDR1 and CDR2: SGHTA, FQGNSA. Trimming stripped 5 bases from V and 5 bases from J, with 15 bases between.

V gene TRBV7-3 combines with J gene TRBJ2-7, with 7 nucleotides matching TRBD1. CDR3 length: 14 amino acids. V lost 5 bases and J lost 5; bases outside the gene matches: 9. Germline values: CDR1 SGHTA, CDR2 FQGTGA. The CDR3 DNA is TGTGCCAGCAGCCCTGACAGGGAGAGGCACGAGCAGTACTTC. This translates into CASSPDRERHEQYF.

This clonotype showed up many times. This chain links TRBV7-3 with TRBJ1-1; the D gene is possibly TRBD1 (6 bases). Germline V lookup: CDR1 SGHTA, CDR2 FQGTGA. The CDR3 runs 16 residues. V was pared by 2 bases and J by 2 bases, with 15 bases between. Here the CDR3 DNA reads TGTGCCAGCAGCTTATACTCGACAGGCGACAACACTGAAGCTTTCTTT. Encoded protein: CASSLYSTGDNTEAFF.

The chain has TRBV10-1 and TRBJ2-7; 13 nucleotides match TRBD2. This CDR3 is 20 amino acids long. V lost 6 bases, J lost 2 bases, and 19 bases stayed unmatched. Germline CDR1 and CDR2: WNHNN and SYGVQD (reference sequence). The CDR3, as DNA: TGCGCCAGCAGCCCTAAAGGGGGAATCGGACTAGCGGGAGAAGCCTACGAGCAGTACTTC. Protein product: CASSPKGGIGLAGEAYEQYF.

A word on this clonotype: Given a much more abundant clone one base away, this may be a read error. The chain links TRBV25-1 to TRBJ2-5, with D possibly matching TRBD1 (6 bases). Between the trimmed V and J ends, which lost 11 bases and 1 base, there was a span of 14 bases. Per the germline V gene, CDR1 is MGHDK and CDR2 is SYGVNS. The CDR3 is 13 residues long. The CDR3 spells CAGNGQTQETQYF. The CDR3 DNA reads TGTGCCGGCAACGGACAGACCCAAGAGACCCAGTACTTC.

The genes are TRBV20-1 and TRBJ2-1; a weak D match, TRBD2 (7 bases). From germline, CDR1 is DFQATT and CDR2 SNEGSKA (reference sequence). The ends were cut back, 5 bases at V and 6 bases at J, with 11 bases in the middle. This CDR3 spans 12 amino acids. The CDR3 nucleotides are TGCAGTGCTGACAGGACTAGCAATGAGCAGTTCTTC. Translated, it gives CSADRTSNEQFF.

This clonotype has a count of ten or more. The chain combines TRBV7-2 with TRBJ1-3, with no clear D. CDR1 and CDR2 from the germline V gene are SGHTA and FQGNSA. Between the trimmed V and J ends, which lost 2 bases and 1 base, there was a span of 12 bases. CDR3 length: 16 residues. The CDR3 here is CASSLSQSSSGNTIYF. The CDR3 DNA reads as TGTGCCAGCAGCTTATCACAGAGCTCGTCTGGAAACACCATATATTTT. The variable domain in full, completed from reference TRBV7-2 and TRBJ1-3, reads GAGVSQSPSNKVTEKGKDVELRCDPISGHTALYWYRQSLGQGLEFLIYFQGNSAPDKSGLPSDRFSAERTGGSVSTLTIQRTQQEDSAVYLCASSLSQSSSGNTIYFGEGSWLTVV.

There are many counts of this clonotype. This chain connects TRBV4-3 to TRBJ2-3, with 11 positions matching TRBD2. The trim removed 10 bases at V and 2 bases at J, leaving 8 bases unmatched. Germline CDR1 LGHNA, CDR2 YSLEER. CDR3 length: 15 amino acids. The CDR3 sequence is CATSLAGVITDTQYF. The DNA for the CDR3 is TGCGCCACCTCACTAGCGGGAGTGATCACAGATACGCAGTATTTT.

The J gene is TRBJ1-4, the V gene TRBV12-3 or TRBV12-4; 9 nucleotides match TRBD1. CDR3 length equals 14 residues. V was pared by 6 bases and J by 8 bases, with 7 bases of the junction left unmatched. CDR3 region: CASSPDRGGEKLFF. The CDR3 coding sequence is TGTGCCAGCAGCCCGGACAGGGGAGGAGAAAAACTGTTTTTT.

V gene TRBV28 combines with J gene TRBJ2-7; D is possibly TRBD2 (5 bases). The CDR3 loop spans 14 amino acids. Germline loops: CDR1 MDHEN, CDR2 SYDVKM. V shed 4 bases and J shed 2 bases, with 12 bases lying between them. CDR3 nucleotides: TGTGCCAGCAGTTCCGGCGGAGGAACCTACGAGCAGTACTTC. Amino acids: CASSSGGGTYEQYF.